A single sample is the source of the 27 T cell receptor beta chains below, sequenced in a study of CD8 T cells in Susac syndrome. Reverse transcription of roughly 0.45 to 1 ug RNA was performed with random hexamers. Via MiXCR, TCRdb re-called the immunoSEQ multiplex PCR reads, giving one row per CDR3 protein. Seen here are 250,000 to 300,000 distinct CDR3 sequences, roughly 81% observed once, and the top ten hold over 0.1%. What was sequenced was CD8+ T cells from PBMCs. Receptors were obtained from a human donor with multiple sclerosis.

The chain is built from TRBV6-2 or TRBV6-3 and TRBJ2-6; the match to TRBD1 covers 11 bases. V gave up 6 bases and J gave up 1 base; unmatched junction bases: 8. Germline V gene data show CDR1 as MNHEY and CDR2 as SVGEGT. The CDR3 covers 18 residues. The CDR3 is CASRPAGTGGSGANVLTF. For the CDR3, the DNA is TGTGCCAGCAGACCCGCCGGGACAGGGGGTTCTGGGGCCAACGTCCTGACTTTC.

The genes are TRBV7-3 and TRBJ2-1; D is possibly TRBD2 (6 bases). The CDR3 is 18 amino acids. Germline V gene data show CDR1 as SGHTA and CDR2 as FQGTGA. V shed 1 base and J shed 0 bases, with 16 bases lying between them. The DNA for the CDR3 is TGTGCCAGCAGCTTAATCTGGAGGGACGCGAGCTCCTACAATGAGCAGTTCTTC. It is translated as CASSLIWRDASSYNEQFF. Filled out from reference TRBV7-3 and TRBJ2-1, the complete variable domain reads GAGVSQTPSNKVTEKGKYVELRCDPISGHTALYWYRQSLGQGPEFLIYFQGTGAADDSGLPNDRFFAVRPEGSVSTLKIQRTERGDSAVYLCASSLIWRDASSYNEQFFGPGTRLTVL.

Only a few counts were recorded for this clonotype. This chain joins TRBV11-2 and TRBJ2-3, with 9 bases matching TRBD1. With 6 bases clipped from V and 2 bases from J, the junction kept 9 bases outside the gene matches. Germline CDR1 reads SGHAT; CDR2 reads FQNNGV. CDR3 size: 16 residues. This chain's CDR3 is CASSNTGTGYTDTQYF. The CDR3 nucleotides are TGTGCCAGCAGTAATACCGGGACAGGGTACACAGATACGCAGTATTTT.

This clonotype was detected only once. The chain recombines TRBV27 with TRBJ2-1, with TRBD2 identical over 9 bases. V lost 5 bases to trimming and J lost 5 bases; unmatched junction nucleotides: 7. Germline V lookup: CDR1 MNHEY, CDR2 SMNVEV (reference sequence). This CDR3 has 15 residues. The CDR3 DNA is TGTGCCAGCAGTGTAGCGGGAGAGGGGCACAATGAGCAGTTCTTC. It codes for CASSVAGEGHNEQFF.

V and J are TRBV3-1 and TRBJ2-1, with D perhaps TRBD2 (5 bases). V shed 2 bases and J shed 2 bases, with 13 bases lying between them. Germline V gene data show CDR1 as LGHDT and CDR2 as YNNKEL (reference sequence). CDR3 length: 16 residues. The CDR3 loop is CASSQFYGEPYNEQFF. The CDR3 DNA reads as TGTGCCAGCAGCCAATTCTACGGGGAACCCTACAATGAGCAGTTCTTC.

Written as DNA, the CDR3 is TGTGCCAGCAGCCCCTGGCTAGCGGACACCGGGGAGCTGTTTTTT. Protein product: CASSPWLADTGELFF. The chain uses TRBV7-3 and TRBJ2-2; the match to TRBD2 covers 7 bases. V was pared by 5 bases and J by 3 bases, with 6 bases of the junction left unmatched. Germline CDR1 and CDR2: SGHTA and FQGTGA. The CDR3 has 15 residues.

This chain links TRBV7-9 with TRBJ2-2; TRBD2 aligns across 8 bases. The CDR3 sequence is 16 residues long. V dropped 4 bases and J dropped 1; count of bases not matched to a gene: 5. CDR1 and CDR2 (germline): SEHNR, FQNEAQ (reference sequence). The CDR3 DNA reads TGTGCCAGCAGCTCTACTAGCGGTGGGAACACCGGGGAGCTGTTTTTT. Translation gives CASSSTSGGNTGELFF.

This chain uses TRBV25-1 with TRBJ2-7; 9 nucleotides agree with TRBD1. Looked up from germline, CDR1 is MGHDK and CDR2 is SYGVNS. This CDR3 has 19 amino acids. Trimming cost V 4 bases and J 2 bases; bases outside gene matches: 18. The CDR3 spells CASSGSPTGTGRLTYEQYF. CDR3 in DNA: TGTGCCAGCAGTGGATCCCCTACCGGGACAGGGAGGTTGACCTACGAGCAGTACTTC.

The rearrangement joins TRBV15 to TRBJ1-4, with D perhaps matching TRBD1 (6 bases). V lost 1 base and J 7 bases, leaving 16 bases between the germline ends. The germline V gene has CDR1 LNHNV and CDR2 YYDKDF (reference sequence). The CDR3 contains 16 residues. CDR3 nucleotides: TGTGCCACCAGCAGAGGCGTGGGGGCTTCCCGTGAAAAACTGTTTTTT. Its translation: CATSRGVGASREKLFF.

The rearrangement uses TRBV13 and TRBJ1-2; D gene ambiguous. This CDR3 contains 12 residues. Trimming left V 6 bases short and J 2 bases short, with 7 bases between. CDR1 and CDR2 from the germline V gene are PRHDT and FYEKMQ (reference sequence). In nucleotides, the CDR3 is TGTGCCAGCAGACGTGGGAACTATGGCTACACCTTC. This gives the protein CASRRGNYGYTF.

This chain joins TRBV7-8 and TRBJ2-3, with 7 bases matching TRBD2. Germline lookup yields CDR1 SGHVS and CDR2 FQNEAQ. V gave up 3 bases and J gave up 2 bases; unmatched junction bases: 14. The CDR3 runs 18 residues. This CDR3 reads CASSFSARASGFTDTQYF. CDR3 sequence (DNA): TGTGCCAGCAGCTTCTCCGCAAGAGCTAGCGGATTCACAGATACGCAGTATTTT.

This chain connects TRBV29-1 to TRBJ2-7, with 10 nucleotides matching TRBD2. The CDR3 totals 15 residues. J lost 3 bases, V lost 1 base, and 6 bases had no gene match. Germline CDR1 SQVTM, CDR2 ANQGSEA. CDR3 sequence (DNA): TGCAGCGTTGAAGCAGCGGGAGGGTTTCACTACGAGCAGTACTTC. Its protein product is CSVEAAGGFHYEQYF.

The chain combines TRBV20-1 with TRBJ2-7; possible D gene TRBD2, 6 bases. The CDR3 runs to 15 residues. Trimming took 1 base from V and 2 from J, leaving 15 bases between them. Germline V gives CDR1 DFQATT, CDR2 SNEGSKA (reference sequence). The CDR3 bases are TGCAGTGCTAGAGGCGCTAGCGAGAGAGCCTACGAGCAGTACTTC. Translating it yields CSARGASERAYEQYF.

CDR3: CAISEDGETQYF. For the CDR3, the DNA is TGTGCCATCAGTGAAGACGGGGAGACCCAGTACTTC. The chain carries TRBV10-3 and TRBJ2-5, with no clear D. The length of the CDR3 is 12 residues. The V end was cut by 3 bases, the J end by 5 bases, with 7 bases between. CDR1 ENHRY and CDR2 SYGVKD come from the germline V gene.

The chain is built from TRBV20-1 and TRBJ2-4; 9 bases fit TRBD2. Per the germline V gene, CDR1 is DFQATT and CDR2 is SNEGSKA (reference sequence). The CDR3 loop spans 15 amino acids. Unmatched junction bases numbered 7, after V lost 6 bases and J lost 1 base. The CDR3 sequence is CSAFSGRGAKNIQYF. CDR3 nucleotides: TGCAGTGCGTTTAGCGGGAGAGGGGCCAAAAACATTCAGTACTTC.

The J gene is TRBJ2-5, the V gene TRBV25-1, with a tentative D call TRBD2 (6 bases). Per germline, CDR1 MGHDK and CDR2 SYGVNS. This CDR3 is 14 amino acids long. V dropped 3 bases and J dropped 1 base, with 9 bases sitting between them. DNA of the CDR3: TGTGCCAGCAGTGAGAGCGGGCTCCAAGAGACCCAGTACTTC. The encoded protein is CASSESGLQETQYF. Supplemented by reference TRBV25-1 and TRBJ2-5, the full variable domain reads EADIYQTPRYLVIGTGKKITLECSQTMGHDKMYWYQQDPGMELHLIHYSYGVNSTEKGDLSSESTVSRIRTEHFPLTLESARPSHTSQYLCASSESGLQETQYFGPGTRLLVL.

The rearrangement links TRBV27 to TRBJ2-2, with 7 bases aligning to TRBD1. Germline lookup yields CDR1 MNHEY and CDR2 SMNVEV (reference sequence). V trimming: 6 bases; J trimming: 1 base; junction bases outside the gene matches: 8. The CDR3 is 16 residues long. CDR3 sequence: CASSNDRVWNTGELFF. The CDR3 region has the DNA TGTGCCAGCAGCAACGACAGGGTTTGGAACACCGGGGAGCTGTTTTTT.

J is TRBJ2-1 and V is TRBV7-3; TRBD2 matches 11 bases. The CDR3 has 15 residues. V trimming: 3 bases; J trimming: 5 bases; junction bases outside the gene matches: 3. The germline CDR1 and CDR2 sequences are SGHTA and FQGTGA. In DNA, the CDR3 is TGTGCCAGCAGCTTCGTTAGCGGGAGGGACAATGAGCAGTTCTTC. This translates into CASSFVSGRDNEQFF.

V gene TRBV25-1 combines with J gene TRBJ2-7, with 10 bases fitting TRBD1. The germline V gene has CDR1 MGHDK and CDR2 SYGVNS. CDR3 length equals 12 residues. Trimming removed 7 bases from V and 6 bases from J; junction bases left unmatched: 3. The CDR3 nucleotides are TGTGCCAGCAAGGGACAGGGGATCGAGCAGTACTTC. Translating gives CASKGQGIEQYF.

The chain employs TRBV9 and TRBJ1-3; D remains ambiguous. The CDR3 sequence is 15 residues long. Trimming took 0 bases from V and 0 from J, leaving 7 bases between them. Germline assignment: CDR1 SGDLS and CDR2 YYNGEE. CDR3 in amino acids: CASSVDAGSGNTIYF. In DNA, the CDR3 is TGTGCCAGCAGCGTAGATGCGGGCTCTGGAAACACCATATATTTT.

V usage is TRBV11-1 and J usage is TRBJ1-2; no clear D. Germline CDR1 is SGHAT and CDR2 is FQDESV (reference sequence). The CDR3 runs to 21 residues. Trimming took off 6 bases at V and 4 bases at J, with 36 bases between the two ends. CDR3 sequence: CASRAGPGLRIPWRFPYGYTF. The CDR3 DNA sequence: TGTGCCAGCAGGGCAGGTCCGGGCCTCAGGATCCCATGGAGGTTCCCCTATGGCTACACCTTC.

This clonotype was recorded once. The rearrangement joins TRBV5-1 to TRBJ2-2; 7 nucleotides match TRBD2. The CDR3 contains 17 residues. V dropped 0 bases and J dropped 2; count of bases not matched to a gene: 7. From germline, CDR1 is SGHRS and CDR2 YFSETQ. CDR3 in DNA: TGCGCCAGCAGCTTGGAATGGCCTAGCGGAAACACCGGGGAGCTGTTTTTT. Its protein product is CASSLEWPSGNTGELFF.

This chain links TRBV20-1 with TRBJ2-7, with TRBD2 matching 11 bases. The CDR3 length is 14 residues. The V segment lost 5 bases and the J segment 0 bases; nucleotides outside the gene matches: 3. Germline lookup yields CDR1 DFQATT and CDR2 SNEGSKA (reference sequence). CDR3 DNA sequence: TGCAGTGCTGGCGGGACTAGCGGCTCCTACGAGCAGTACTTC. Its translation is CSAGGTSGSYEQYF.

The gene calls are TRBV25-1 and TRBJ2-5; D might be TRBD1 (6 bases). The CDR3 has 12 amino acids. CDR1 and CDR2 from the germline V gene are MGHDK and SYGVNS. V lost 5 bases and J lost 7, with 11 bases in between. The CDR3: CASSWTEATQYF. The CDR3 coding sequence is TGTGCCAGCAGTTGGACAGAGGCGACCCAGTACTTC.

The CDR3 DNA reads as TGTGCCAGCAGCCCGAATAGAGGCCTGAGTGGGCCCGAGCAGTACTTC. This gives the protein CASSPNRGLSGPEQYF. J is TRBJ2-7 and V is TRBV7-8; D unclear. CDR3 size: 16 residues. Trimming stripped 5 bases from V and 6 bases from J, with 23 bases between. Per germline, CDR1 SGHVS and CDR2 FQNEAQ.

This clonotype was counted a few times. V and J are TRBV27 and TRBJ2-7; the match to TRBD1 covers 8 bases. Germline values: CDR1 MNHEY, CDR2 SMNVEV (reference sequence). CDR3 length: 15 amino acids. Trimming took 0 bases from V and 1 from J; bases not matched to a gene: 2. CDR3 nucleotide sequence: TGTGCCAGCAGTTTATCAAGGACAGGGTCCTACGAGCAGTACTTC. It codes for CASSLSRTGSYEQYF.

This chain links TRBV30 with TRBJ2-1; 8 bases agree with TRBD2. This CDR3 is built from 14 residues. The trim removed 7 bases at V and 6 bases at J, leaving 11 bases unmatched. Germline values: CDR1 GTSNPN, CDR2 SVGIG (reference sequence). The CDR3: CASTKGLGPNEQFF. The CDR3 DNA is TGTGCCTCGACCAAGGGACTAGGTCCCAATGAGCAGTTCTTC.